The 10 T cell receptor beta chains listed next were all sequenced from one sample in a study of blood T cell repertoires in COVID-19 (dated by TCRdb to the early 2020s). Library preparation used the immunoSEQ multiplex PCR assay. TCRdb took this table from immuneACCESS and kept in-frame rearrangements with V and J called. Such tables lack part of the clones; where checked against another copy, unresolved V genes explain under half of the gap, and the rest is unexplained. For this sample the table gives approximately 440,000 clones, of which about 91% were detected only once. Of the sample, over 9.5% falls within the top ten clones. The sequenced sample consisted of peripheral blood. The origin of the receptors is a woman in her forties or fifties with COVID-19, enrolled during active disease.

The chain joins TRBV5-1 to TRBJ2-7; D is perhaps TRBD1 (6 bases). Germline CDR1 SGHRS, CDR2 YFSETQ. This CDR3 has 16 residues. Trimming shortened V by 0 bases and J by 1 base, and 14 bases separated the two germline ends. The CDR3 spells CASSLGSGVESYEQYF. In DNA form, the CDR3 reads TGCGCCAGCAGCTTGGGTTCAGGGGTAGAGTCCTACGAGCAGTACTTC.

The chain couples TRBV28 to TRBJ2-5; TRBD2 aligns across 8 bases. This CDR3 has 13 amino acids. With 5 bases clipped from V and 11 bases from J, the junction kept 10 bases outside the gene matches. Per the germline V gene, CDR1 is MDHEN and CDR2 is SYDVKM. This chain's CDR3 is CASSPRISGVQYF. CDR3 sequence (DNA): TGTGCCAGCAGTCCTCGGATTAGCGGGGTGCAGTACTTC. Complete variable domain (other parts from reference TRBV28 and TRBJ2-5): DVKVTQSSRYLVKRTGEKVFLECVQDMDHENMFWYRQDPGLGLRLIYFSYDVKMKEKGDIPEGYSVSREKKERFSLILESASTNQTSMYLCASSPRISGVQYFGPGTRLLVL.

The chain uses TRBV30 and TRBJ2-2; TRBD1 agrees at 7 bases. The CDR3 runs to 14 residues. The germline V gene has CDR1 GTSNPN and CDR2 SVGIG (reference sequence). The V gene end was trimmed by 2 bases and the J gene end by 2 bases; junction bases not matched to a gene: 2. CDR3: CAWSWTGNTGELFF. The CDR3 DNA reads as TGTGCCTGGAGTTGGACAGGCAACACCGGGGAGCTGTTTTTT.

This clone was seen only once. The chain employs TRBV4-1 and TRBJ1-2; D gene unclear. The CDR3 has 14 amino acids. The germline V and J ends were trimmed by 6 bases and 8 bases, with 19 bases remaining between them. CDR1 is MGHRA, CDR2 YSYEKL, per germline. The CDR3 reads CASRDTLNHEGYTF. The DNA for the CDR3 is TGCGCCAGCAGAGACACCCTCAACCATGAGGGCTACACCTTC.

The gene calls are TRBV2 and TRBJ2-4, with 7 bases that match TRBD1. CDR1 and CDR2 from the germline V gene are SNHLY and FYNNEI. The ends lost 6 bases at V and 2 bases at J; junction bases unmatched: 4. The CDR3 contains 14 residues. As DNA, the CDR3 is TGTGCCAGCAGACCACAGGGGACCAAAAACATTCAGTACTTC. It is translated as CASRPQGTKNIQYF.

This clone occurred a few times. The chain is built from TRBV28 and TRBJ1-5; 9 bases align to TRBD1. Germline trimming cut 8 bases from V and 6 bases from J; bases unmatched to any gene: 8. This CDR3 has 14 amino acids. Germline assignment: CDR1 MDHEN and CDR2 SYDVKM. CDR3: CASRGTGRVQPQHF. The CDR3, as DNA: TGTGCCAGCCGGGGGACAGGGAGGGTTCAGCCCCAGCATTTT.

J is TRBJ2-3 and V is TRBV28; 13 nucleotides match TRBD2. Germline CDR1 MDHEN, CDR2 SYDVKM. The ends lost 11 bases at V and 0 bases at J; junction bases unmatched: 8. The CDR3 sequence is 16 residues long. The CDR3 DNA reads TGTGCCTCCGGGACTAGCGGGGCCGCTAGCACAGATACGCAGTATTTT. It is translated as CASGTSGAASTDTQYF.

This clone was seen more than once but under ten times. Written as DNA, the CDR3 is TGTGCCAGCAGCTTAGGGGACAGTTATGGCTACACCTTC. Protein product: CASSLGDSYGYTF. J is TRBJ1-2 and V is TRBV7-9; TRBD1 matches at 7 bases. J lost 5 bases, V lost 1 base, and 1 base had no gene match. CDR1 is SEHNR, CDR2 FQNEAQ, per germline (reference sequence). The CDR3 length is 13 residues.

V usage is TRBV5-5 and J usage is TRBJ2-1; TRBD2 aligns across 10 bases. This CDR3 has 15 amino acids. V dropped 2 bases and J dropped 4; count of bases not matched to a gene: 3. Germline values: CDR1 SGHKS, CDR2 YYEKEE (reference sequence). The CDR3 here is CASSFSGGQYNEQFF. CDR3 in DNA: TGTGCCAGCAGCTTTAGCGGGGGGCAATACAATGAGCAGTTCTTC.

The CDR3 here is CASSLMGQKNTEAFF. The DNA of the CDR3 is TGTGCCAGCAGCCTAATGGGACAGAAGAACACTGAAGCTTTCTTT. The V gene is TRBV3-1 (or the pseudogene TRBV3-2), the J gene TRBJ1-1, with 7 bases that match TRBD1. This CDR3 region has 15 residues. V was pared by 4 bases and J by 1 base, with 6 bases of the junction left unmatched. Per germline, CDR1 LGHDT and CDR2 YNNKEL (reference sequence).